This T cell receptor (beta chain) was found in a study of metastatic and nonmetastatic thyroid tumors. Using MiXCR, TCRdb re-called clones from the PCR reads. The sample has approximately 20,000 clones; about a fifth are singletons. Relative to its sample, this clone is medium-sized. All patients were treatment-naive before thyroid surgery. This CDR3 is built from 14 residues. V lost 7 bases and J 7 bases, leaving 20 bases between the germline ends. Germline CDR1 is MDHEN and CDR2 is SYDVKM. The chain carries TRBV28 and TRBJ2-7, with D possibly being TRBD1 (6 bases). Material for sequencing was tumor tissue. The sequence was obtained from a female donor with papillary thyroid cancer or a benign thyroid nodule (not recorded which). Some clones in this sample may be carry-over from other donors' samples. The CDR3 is CASTRTATRREQYF. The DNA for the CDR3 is TGTGCCAGCACCCGGACAGCAACTCGTCGAGAGCAGTACTTC.